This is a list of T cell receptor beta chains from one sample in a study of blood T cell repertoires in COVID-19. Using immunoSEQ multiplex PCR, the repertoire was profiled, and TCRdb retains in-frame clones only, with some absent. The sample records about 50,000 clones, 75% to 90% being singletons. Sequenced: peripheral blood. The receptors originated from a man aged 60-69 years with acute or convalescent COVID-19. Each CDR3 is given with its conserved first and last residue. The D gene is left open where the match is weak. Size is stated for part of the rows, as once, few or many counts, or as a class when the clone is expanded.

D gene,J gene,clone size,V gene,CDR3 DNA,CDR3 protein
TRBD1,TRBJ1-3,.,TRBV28,TGTGCCAGCAGTTACACAGGGGCTGGAAACACCATATATTTT,CASSYTGAGNTIYF
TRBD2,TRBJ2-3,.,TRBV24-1,TGTGCCACCAGTGATTTGGTAGCGGGAGGGCGGGATACGCAGTATTTT,CATSDLVAGGRDTQYF
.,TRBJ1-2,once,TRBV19,TGTGCCAGTAGTCTTCTGGGCGGGGGGTACTATGGCTACACCTTC,CASSLLGGGYYGYTF
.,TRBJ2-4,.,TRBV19,TGTGCCAGTAGTATAGATCGAGAGGCCGAACAGTACTTC,CASSIDREAEQYF
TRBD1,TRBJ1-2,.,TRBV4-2,TGTGCCAGCGGAGACAGGGGTAACTATGGCTACACCTTC,CASGDRGNYGYTF
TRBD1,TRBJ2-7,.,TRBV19,TGTGCCAGTAACCCAGCGAGGAGGGACAGGGGCTACGAGCAGTACTTC,CASNPARRDRGYEQYF
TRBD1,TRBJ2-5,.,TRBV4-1,TGCGCCAGCAGCCAAAATCCAGGGGGCAGGGGGGCCCAAGAGACCCAGTACTTC,CASSQNPGGRGAQETQYF
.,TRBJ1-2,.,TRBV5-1,TGCGCCAGCAGCCTTGCAGGGGACGGCTATGGCTACACCTTC,CASSLAGDGYGYTF
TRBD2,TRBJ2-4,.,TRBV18,TGTGCCAGCTCACCACCCGAGGTTGGGGGGGACATTCAGTACTTC,CASSPPEVGGDIQYF
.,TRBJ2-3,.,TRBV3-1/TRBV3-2,TGTGCCAGCAGCCAGAGGGATGGAGCAGATACGCAGTATTTT,CASSQRDGADTQYF
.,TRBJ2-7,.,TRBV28,TGTGCCAGCAGTTCGGACAACTACTCCTACGAGCAGTACTTC,CASSSDNYSYEQYF
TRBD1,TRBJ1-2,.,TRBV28,TGTGCCAGCAGCGGACAGGGACAGCGCTATGGCTACACCTTC,CASSGQGQRYGYTF
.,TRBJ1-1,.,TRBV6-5,TGTGCCAGCAGCTCCCGTGAGACACGGAACACTGAAGCTTTCTTT,CASSSRETRNTEAFF
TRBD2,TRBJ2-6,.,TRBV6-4,TGTGCCAGCAGCGTGCTAGCGGGAGGCCTCTCTGGGGCCAACGTCCTGACTTTC,CASSVLAGGLSGANVLTF
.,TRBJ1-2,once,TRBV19,TGTGCCAGTAGTATCCCCTGGCAGGGAGGGCATGGCTACACCTTC,CASSIPWQGGHGYTF
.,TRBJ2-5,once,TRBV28,TGTGCCAGCAGCCCAAGTGGGGGGAGTCATGCTGAGACCCAGTACTTC,CASSPSGGSHAETQYF
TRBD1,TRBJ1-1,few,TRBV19,TGTGCCAGTAGGGGACAGGGGGTCACTGAAGCTTTCTTT,CASRGQGVTEAFF
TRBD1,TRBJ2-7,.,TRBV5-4,TGTGCCAGCAGCACCCAGACAGGGGGCTACGAGCAGTACTTC,CASSTQTGGYEQYF
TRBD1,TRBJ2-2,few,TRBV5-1,TGCGCCAGCATCCCCGGGACAGGTTTTACCGGGGAGCTGTTTTTT,CASIPGTGFTGELFF
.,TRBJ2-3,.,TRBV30,TGTGCCTGGAGAGAACAGGGTATCACAGATACGCAGTATTTT,CAWREQGITDTQYF
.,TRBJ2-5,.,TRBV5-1,TGCGCCAGCAGCCCTCAGGGGGAGACCCAGTACTTC,CASSPQGETQYF
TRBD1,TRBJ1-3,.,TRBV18,TGTGCCAGCTCACTACGTACAGGGGAATCGGGAAACACCATATATTTT,CASSLRTGESGNTIYF
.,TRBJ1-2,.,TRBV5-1,TGCGCCAGCAGCTTGGGTACAGGCTATGGCTACACCTTC,CASSLGTGYGYTF
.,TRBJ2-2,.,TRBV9,TGTGCCAGCAGCCCCAGGGGTGGGAGGAACACCGGGGAGCTGTTTTTT,CASSPRGGRNTGELFF
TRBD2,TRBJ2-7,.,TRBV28,TGTGCCAGCGGTGCCGCGGGGGGGGGCGGGGAGCAGTACTTC,CASGAAGGGGEQYF